The 8 T cell receptor beta chains below all came from one sample that was sequenced in a study of CD8+CD57+ T cells in acquired aplastic anemia. The TCR beta profiling, which covered VDJ combination and CDR3 sequence, was carried out using genomic DNA as the template. TCRdb reanalysed the reads using MiXCR and keeps one entry per CDR3 protein. This sample has roughly 170,000 distinct CDR3 sequences; around 50% occur once, and the top ten carry 10% to 15%. It was patients with CD8+CD57+ cell expansion by flow cytometry who were chosen for sequencing. Sample: sorted CD4+, CD8+, or CD8+CD57+ T cells (not recorded which) from PBMCs. Receptors originate from a human donor with aplastic anemia.

The chain uses TRBV7-2 and TRBJ2-7; 9 bases fit TRBD1. Germline CDR1 and CDR2: SGHTA and FQGNSA. V dropped 1 base and J dropped 7; count of bases not matched to a gene: 2. This CDR3 contains 13 residues. CDR3 sequence (DNA): TGTGCCAGCAGCTTAGAGGGGACAGGGGAGCAGTACTTC. Translating it yields CASSLEGTGEQYF. Full variable domain (missing parts from reference TRBV7-2 and TRBJ2-7): GAGVSQSPSNKVTEKGKDVELRCDPISGHTALYWYRQSLGQGLEFLIYFQGNSAPDKSGLPSDRFSAERTGGSVSTLTIQRTQQEDSAVYLCASSLEGTGEQYFGPGTRLTVT.

The chain has TRBV28 and TRBJ2-1; D unclear. This CDR3 has 11 amino acids. CDR1 and CDR2 (germline): MDHEN, SYDVKM. The V end was cut by 6 bases, the J end by 8 bases, with 8 bases between. CDR3 in DNA: TGTGCCAGCAGCCTTATGGATGAGCAGTTCTTC. This translates into CASSLMDEQFF.

This clonotype was seen ten or more times. V is TRBV24-1 and J is TRBJ1-2; 9 nucleotides match TRBD1. Trimming cost V 3 bases and J 7 bases; bases outside gene matches: 5. From germline, CDR1 is KGHDR and CDR2 SFDVKD. The CDR3 totals 14 residues. The chain's CDR3 is CATSDRDRALGYTF. The CDR3 bases are TGTGCCACCAGTGATAGGGACAGGGCACTTGGCTACACCTTC.

This rearrangement joins TRBV19 to TRBJ1-6, with D tentatively TRBD1 (6 bases). The CDR3 is 11 residues long. Per the germline V gene, CDR1 is LNHDA and CDR2 is SQIVND (reference sequence). The CDR3 DNA follows: TGTCACAGGGCGAGTGGTTCACCCCTCCACTTT. Translated: CHRASGSPLHF.

This clonotype was seen many times. This chain connects TRBV12-3 or TRBV12-4 to TRBJ2-7; the D is unclear. The CDR3 has 13 amino acids. The V gene lost 6 bases and the J gene lost 3 bases, with 12 bases spanning the gap. CDR3 coding DNA: TGTGCCAGCAGGAAGGGTTCCTACTACGAGCAGTACTTC. Translation: CASRKGSYYEQYF.

This clonotype was observed many times. The V gene is TRBV9, the J gene TRBJ1-6; 8 bases are a match to TRBD1. The CDR3 runs 14 residues. V gave up 4 bases and J gave up 9 bases; unmatched junction bases: 6. The germline gives CDR1 SGDLS, CDR2 YYNGEE. CDR3: CASSPGTGISPLHF. CDR3 nucleotides: TGTGCCAGCAGCCCGGGGACAGGAATTTCACCCCTCCACTTT.

This clonotype was counted ten times or more. This chain uses TRBV3-1 with TRBJ2-7; D remains ambiguous. The germline V gene encodes CDR1 LGHDT and CDR2 YNNKEL (reference sequence). The CDR3 covers 14 residues. Trimming removed 4 bases from V and 2 bases from J, with 12 bases in between. The CDR3 DNA follows: TGTGCCAGCAGCCTTAGCTGGCGGACCTACGAGCAGTACTTC. It specifies CASSLSWRTYEQYF.

This chain connects TRBV7-2 to TRBJ1-2; no definite D call. Trimming pared 1 base from V and 3 bases from J, leaving 9 bases between. CDR1 and CDR2 (germline): SGHTA, FQGNSA. The CDR3 is 14 amino acids. The CDR3 region is CASSLGPEHYGYTF. The DNA of the CDR3 is TGTGCCAGCAGCTTAGGACCAGAGCACTATGGCTACACCTTC. Combining the CDR3 with reference TRBV7-2 and TRBJ1-2 gives the whole variable domain GAGVSQSPSNKVTEKGKDVELRCDPISGHTALYWYRQSLGQGLEFLIYFQGNSAPDKSGLPSDRFSAERTGGSVSTLTIQRTQQEDSAVYLCASSLGPEHYGYTFGSGTRLTVV.